The entry below gives a single TCR beta chain sequence along with its context. The antigen is undetermined. The sample belongs to a study of OX40 agonist ivuxolimab in advanced cancers. Study-level findings and limits: CD4+ and CD8+ blood T cells expanded clonally by week 6 at 0.1 to 3.0 mg/kg.

V was trimmed by 7 bases and J by 1 base, leaving 10 bases between them. Per germline, CDR1 SQVTM and CDR2 ANQGSEA. There are 12 residues in the CDR3. The table came from immunoSEQ multiplex PCR; TCRdb's copy has only in-frame clones and leaves some out. The table shows tens of thousands of clones, with roughly 80% occurring only once. The source material was CD4+ or CD8+ T cells sorted from blood, sampled in a trial of the OX40 agonist ivuxolimab. The chain links TRBV29-1 to TRBJ2-5; tentative D call: TRBD1 (6 bases). The sequence was collected from an adult with an advanced solid tumor such as melanoma, head and neck, liver or kidney cancer. The CDR3 spells CSALGGQETQYF. The CDR3 DNA reads as TGCAGCGCCCTAGGGGGCCAAGAGACCCAGTACTTC.